The TCR beta chain under discussion was sequenced for a study of CD8 T cells in ankylosing spondylitis (dated by TCRdb to the late 2010s). For the wider study: The study profiled T cell receptor beta repertoires in healthy donors and ankylosing spondylitis patients to find disease-linked TCR variants. Peripheral blood samples were taken, and synovial fluid was additionally collected from ankylosing spondylitis patients. In total, the full study cohort was made up of 110 or so healthy donors and more than 20 ankylosing spondylitis patients.

Overall study outcomes, separate from this receptor: The disease-linked clones were reported to be significantly enriched in matched synovial fluid samples from ankylosing spondylitis patients. Some of the motif variants had been reported before in the synovial fluid and blood of reactive arthritis patients, a finding that suggests common disease-initiation mechanisms. Blood from ankylosing spondylitis patients appeared to be characterized by a TCR beta motif composed of under 10 highly homologous amino acid variants. A CD8+ phenotype was shown by the disease-linked clones, which were found at relatively low frequencies in peripheral blood.

This clonotype was detected ten times or more. It lacks a known antigen. No base qualities exist here, and no much larger clone lies one base off it. The CDR3 goes from the cysteine to the phenylalanine over 15 residues. Only CDR3 DNA is held: 45 bases, read in frame from base 1. Looking up the germline V gene yields CDR1 SGHTA and CDR2 FQGNSA. V loses 1 base, J loses 5 bases, and the germline ends lie 14 bases apart. Reads for this sample came from an Illumina HiSeq 2500. TCR beta libraries were prepared by quantitative 5'-RACE with molecular barcodes. In the authors' own workflow: A new computational method, built on a probabilistic model of VDJ rearrangement, was used to identify disease-linked TCR variants. Using fastp trimming at Q25 and MiXCR clonotype assembly, TCRdb reanalyzed the public sequencing data and kept in-frame beta chains. Rows merge per CDR3 protein into single entries with the most common DNA and genes. The V and J calls and clone size come from TCRdb's table, not from the authors' own analysis. This sample has 800,000 to 900,000 distinct CDR3 sequences in its table, and roughly 12% of those were observed once. The ten largest make up roughly 0.51% of the sample.

The receptor was isolated from a male donor with ankylosing spondylitis. The specimen sequenced was blood, either unsorted or a sorted T cell fraction (not recorded which). This chain is built from TRBV7-2 and TRBJ2-5; possibly the D gene is TRBD1, per 5 matching bases. The CDR3 protein: CASSLDPGRYETQYF. The nucleotide sequence is given as TGTGCCAGCAGCTTAGACCCAGGGCGTTATGAGACCCAGTACTTC.